Reported below is one T cell receptor beta chain. Its specificity is unknown. The source of the sample is a study of beta chain features in type 1 diabetes. One heparinised blood draw, averaging roughly 110 mL, came from each donor. Findings and caveats of the study: Patients with type 1 diabetes showed fewer VDJ junction insertions and more deletions.

Expressed TCRB transcripts got sequenced, as all isolated RNA was reverse transcribed. The protocol was immunoSEQ multiplex PCR, while the TCRdb copy is restricted to in-frame clones and leaves out a portion. The top ten clones hold under 8.5% of a sample with about 320,000 clones, approximately 14% of them seen once. The source material was central memory CD4+ T cells from blood. The source of this sequence is a man aged 25 to 45 in good health.

The CDR3 protein is CASSPYGGLGETPNNEQFF. The DNA for the CDR3 is TGTGCCAGCAGCCCCTACGGAGGGCTAGGGGAAACTCCAAACAATGAGCAGTTCTTC. V is TRBV9 and J is TRBJ2-1; D perhaps matches TRBD2 (6 bases). Germline V gives CDR1 SGDLS, CDR2 YYNGEE. Trimming pared 4 bases from V and 5 bases from J, leaving 28 bases between. This CDR3 comprises 19 residues.